This entry lists 18 T cell receptor beta chains sequenced from one sample in a study of T cells after yellow fever vaccination. TCRdb re-analysed the 5' RACE reads in MiXCR, keeping a single row per CDR3 protein. The sample records just under 600,000 distinct CDR3 sequences, 13% being singletons. The sequenced sample was PBMCs, obtained on the day of the yellow fever booster vaccination. The receptors come from a man under 40 who received the YFV17D yellow fever vaccine.

The sample holds one count of this clonotype. The chain employs TRBV5-4 and TRBJ2-3, with 7 bases matching TRBD2. Germline V gives CDR1 SGHNT, CDR2 YYREEE (reference sequence). The CDR3 length is 14 residues. Unmatched junction bases numbered 4, after V lost 4 bases and J lost 2 bases. CDR3: CASSMRDYTDTQYF. The DNA of the CDR3 is TGTGCCAGCAGCATGAGGGACTACACAGATACGCAGTATTTT. Using reference TRBV5-4 and TRBJ2-3 for the parts outside the CDR3, the full variable domain is ETGVTQSPTHLIKTRGQQVTLRCSSQSGHNTVSWYQQALGQGPQFIFQYYREEENGRGNFPPRFSGLQFPNYSSELNVNALELDDSALYLCASSMRDYTDTQYFGPGTRLTVL.

This clonotype was recorded a few times. The V gene is TRBV20-1, the J gene TRBJ2-4; D not certain. CDR3 size: 14 residues. The V and J ends lost 3 bases and 0 bases respectively, with 9 bases between them. Germline V gives CDR1 DFQATT, CDR2 SNEGSKA (reference sequence). Here the CDR3 reads CSARAPIAKNIQYF. The CDR3 DNA reads as TGCAGTGCTAGGGCTCCTATAGCCAAAAACATTCAGTACTTC.

The chain has TRBV10-3 and TRBJ2-7; D might be TRBD1 or TRBD2, each matching 6 bases. V gave up 2 bases and J gave up 0 bases, with 14 bases separating them. The germline V gene encodes CDR1 ENHRY and CDR2 SYGVKD. The CDR3 is made up of 16 amino acids. The CDR3, as DNA: TGTGCCATCAGTGAGCTCCAAGGGGGGAGCTCCTACGAGCAGTACTTC. Its protein product is CAISELQGGSSYEQYF.

There are many counts of this clonotype. The chain links TRBV5-5 to TRBJ2-7; tentative D call: TRBD1 (6 bases). V lost 5 bases and J 0 bases, leaving 15 bases between the germline ends. Germline V lookup: CDR1 SGHKS, CDR2 YYEKEE (reference sequence). The CDR3 extends over 15 amino acids. The CDR3 loop reads CASRRGTMSSYEQYF. CDR3 in DNA: TGTGCCAGCAGGAGGGGGACCATGAGCTCCTACGAGCAGTACTTC.

This clonotype has just a few counts. V is TRBV27 and J is TRBJ2-3; 10 positions match TRBD2. CDR1 is MNHEY and CDR2 is SMNVEV in the germline V gene (reference sequence). The CDR3 runs to 16 residues. The V segment lost 5 bases and the J segment 2 bases; nucleotides outside the gene matches: 7. The CDR3 loop is CASSPRTSGFTDTQYF. The CDR3, as DNA: TGTGCCAGCAGTCCCCGGACTAGCGGCTTCACAGATACGCAGTATTTT.

This clonotype was counted between two and nine times. The chain couples TRBV19 to TRBJ1-1; D is uncertain. CDR3 size: 13 residues. Germline V gene data show CDR1 as LNHDA and CDR2 as SQIVND (reference sequence). The germline V and J ends were trimmed by 5 bases and 4 bases, with 11 bases remaining between them. The CDR3 region has the DNA TGTGCCAGTAGTGGGGAGGTTGGCACTGAAGCTTTCTTT. Protein sequence: CASSGEVGTEAFF. Looking up the rest from reference TRBV19 and TRBJ1-1 gives the full variable domain: DGGITQSPKYLFRKEGQNVTLSCEQNLNHDAMYWYRQDPGQGLRLIYYSQIVNDFQKGDIAEGYSVSREKKESFPLTVTSAQKNPTAFYLCASSGEVGTEAFFGQGTRLTVV.

The chain combines TRBV7-9 with TRBJ2-7; tentatively, D is TRBD1 or TRBD2 (5 bases each). The V end was cut by 1 base, the J end by 7 bases, with 17 bases between. This CDR3 has 15 amino acids. Germline assignment: CDR1 SEHNR and CDR2 FQNEAQ (reference sequence). The CDR3 loop is CASSLEAGTPGEQYF. The CDR3 region has the DNA TGTGCCAGCAGCTTAGAAGCTGGGACCCCGGGGGAGCAGTACTTC.

The gene calls are TRBV29-1 and TRBJ2-1, with D perhaps TRBD1 or TRBD2 (5 bases each). Germline assignment: CDR1 SQVTM and CDR2 ANQGSEA. Trimming removed 4 bases from V and 4 bases from J, with 14 bases in between. The length of the CDR3 is 14 residues. Here the CDR3 reads CSVGNRDAYNEQFF. The CDR3 DNA follows: TGCAGCGTTGGGAATCGGGACGCTTACAATGAGCAGTTCTTC.

The chain links TRBV11-3 to TRBJ2-7; 8 bases fit TRBD1. The J segment lost 4 bases and the V segment lost 5 bases, leaving 10 bases of the junction unmatched. Germline-derived CDR1 and CDR2 are SGHNT and YENEEA. The CDR3 spans 15 residues. The CDR3 DNA reads as TGTGCCAGCAGCATCGGAGGACAGGGTGGGTACGAGCAGTACTTC. Amino acid sequence: CASSIGGQGGYEQYF.

V and J are TRBV29-1 and TRBJ2-2; 13 nucleotides agree with TRBD2. CDR1 and CDR2 (germline): SQVTM, ANQGSEA. There are 18 residues in the CDR3. V gave up 6 bases and J gave up 0 bases; unmatched junction bases: 10. CDR3 loop: CSVSPGLAGFANTGELFF. The CDR3 coding sequence is TGCAGCGTCTCCCCGGGACTAGCGGGATTCGCGAACACCGGGGAGCTGTTTTTT.

For the CDR3, the DNA is TGCGCCAGCAGCCAAGATCATAGCGGGAGAAGAAATGAGCAGTTCTTC. Amino acids: CASSQDHSGRRNEQFF. The chain recombines TRBV4-3 with TRBJ2-1; 9 nucleotides align to TRBD2. CDR3 length: 16 residues. V gave up 0 bases and J gave up 7 bases; unmatched junction bases: 7. Per germline, CDR1 LGHNA and CDR2 YSLEER.

This clonotype was seen many times. V usage is TRBV5-5 and J usage is TRBJ2-1; D call uncertain. Trimming left V 2 bases short and J 7 bases short, with 7 bases between. Germline CDR1 reads SGHKS; CDR2 reads YYEKEE (reference sequence). The CDR3 loop spans 12 amino acids. This CDR3 is CASSFTMNEQFF. In DNA form, the CDR3 reads TGTGCCAGCAGCTTCACTATGAATGAGCAGTTCTTC.

The rearrangement joins TRBV7-2 to TRBJ2-7; 9 bases are a match to TRBD2. V lost 5 bases, J lost 4 bases, and 9 bases stayed unmatched. This CDR3 has 15 amino acids. Germline-derived CDR1 and CDR2 are SGHTA and FQGNSA. The CDR3 spells CASSAEALAGYEQYF. The CDR3 DNA reads as TGTGCCAGCAGCGCGGAGGCTCTAGCGGGGTACGAGCAGTACTTC.

The chain combines TRBV18 with TRBJ2-7; D is uncertain. V dropped 8 bases and J dropped 6 bases, with 20 bases sitting between them. CDR1 and CDR2 from the germline V gene are KGHSH and LQKENI. The CDR3 spans 14 residues. As DNA, the CDR3 is TGTGCCAGCGGGTCGGGCGTACCCCTCGGCGAGCAGTACTTC. Its translation is CASGSGVPLGEQYF.

J is TRBJ2-1 and V is TRBV5-4; 8 bases match TRBD2. The germline CDR1 and CDR2 sequences are SGHNT and YYREEE (reference sequence). The J segment lost 6 bases and the V segment lost 7 bases, leaving 6 bases of the junction unmatched. This CDR3 contains 13 residues. CDR3 amino acids: CASSITSGNEQFF. Written as DNA, the CDR3 is TGTGCCAGCTCTATTACTAGCGGCAATGAGCAGTTCTTC.

This clonotype showed up just a few times. The rearrangement links TRBV7-2 to TRBJ1-6; D ambiguous. Germline V gene sequence: CDR1 SGHTA, CDR2 FQGNSA. This CDR3 has 11 residues. V lost 4 bases and J 12 bases, leaving 7 bases between the germline ends. As DNA, the CDR3 is TGTGCCAGCAGCTCCGGGAGACCCCTCCACTTT. Translated, it gives CASSSGRPLHF.

The V call is TRBV7-2, the J call TRBJ1-6; D is possibly TRBD1 (6 bases). V shed 0 bases and J shed 7 bases, with 7 bases lying between them. This CDR3 contains 14 residues. CDR1 is SGHTA, CDR2 FQGNSA, per germline. CDR3 coding DNA: TGTGCCAGCAGCTTAGCGACAGGCAATTCACCCCTCCACTTT. Translation: CASSLATGNSPLHF.

V usage is TRBV4-2 and J usage is TRBJ2-1; unclear D gene. Germline V gene lookup returns CDR1 LGHNA and CDR2 YNFKEQ. V lost 1 base to trimming and J lost 7 bases, with 14 bases between them. The CDR3 totals 15 residues. The CDR3 DNA sequence: TGTGCCAGCAGCCAAGTACGGAGTGGTTTTAATGAGCAGTTCTTC. As protein: CASSQVRSGFNEQFF.